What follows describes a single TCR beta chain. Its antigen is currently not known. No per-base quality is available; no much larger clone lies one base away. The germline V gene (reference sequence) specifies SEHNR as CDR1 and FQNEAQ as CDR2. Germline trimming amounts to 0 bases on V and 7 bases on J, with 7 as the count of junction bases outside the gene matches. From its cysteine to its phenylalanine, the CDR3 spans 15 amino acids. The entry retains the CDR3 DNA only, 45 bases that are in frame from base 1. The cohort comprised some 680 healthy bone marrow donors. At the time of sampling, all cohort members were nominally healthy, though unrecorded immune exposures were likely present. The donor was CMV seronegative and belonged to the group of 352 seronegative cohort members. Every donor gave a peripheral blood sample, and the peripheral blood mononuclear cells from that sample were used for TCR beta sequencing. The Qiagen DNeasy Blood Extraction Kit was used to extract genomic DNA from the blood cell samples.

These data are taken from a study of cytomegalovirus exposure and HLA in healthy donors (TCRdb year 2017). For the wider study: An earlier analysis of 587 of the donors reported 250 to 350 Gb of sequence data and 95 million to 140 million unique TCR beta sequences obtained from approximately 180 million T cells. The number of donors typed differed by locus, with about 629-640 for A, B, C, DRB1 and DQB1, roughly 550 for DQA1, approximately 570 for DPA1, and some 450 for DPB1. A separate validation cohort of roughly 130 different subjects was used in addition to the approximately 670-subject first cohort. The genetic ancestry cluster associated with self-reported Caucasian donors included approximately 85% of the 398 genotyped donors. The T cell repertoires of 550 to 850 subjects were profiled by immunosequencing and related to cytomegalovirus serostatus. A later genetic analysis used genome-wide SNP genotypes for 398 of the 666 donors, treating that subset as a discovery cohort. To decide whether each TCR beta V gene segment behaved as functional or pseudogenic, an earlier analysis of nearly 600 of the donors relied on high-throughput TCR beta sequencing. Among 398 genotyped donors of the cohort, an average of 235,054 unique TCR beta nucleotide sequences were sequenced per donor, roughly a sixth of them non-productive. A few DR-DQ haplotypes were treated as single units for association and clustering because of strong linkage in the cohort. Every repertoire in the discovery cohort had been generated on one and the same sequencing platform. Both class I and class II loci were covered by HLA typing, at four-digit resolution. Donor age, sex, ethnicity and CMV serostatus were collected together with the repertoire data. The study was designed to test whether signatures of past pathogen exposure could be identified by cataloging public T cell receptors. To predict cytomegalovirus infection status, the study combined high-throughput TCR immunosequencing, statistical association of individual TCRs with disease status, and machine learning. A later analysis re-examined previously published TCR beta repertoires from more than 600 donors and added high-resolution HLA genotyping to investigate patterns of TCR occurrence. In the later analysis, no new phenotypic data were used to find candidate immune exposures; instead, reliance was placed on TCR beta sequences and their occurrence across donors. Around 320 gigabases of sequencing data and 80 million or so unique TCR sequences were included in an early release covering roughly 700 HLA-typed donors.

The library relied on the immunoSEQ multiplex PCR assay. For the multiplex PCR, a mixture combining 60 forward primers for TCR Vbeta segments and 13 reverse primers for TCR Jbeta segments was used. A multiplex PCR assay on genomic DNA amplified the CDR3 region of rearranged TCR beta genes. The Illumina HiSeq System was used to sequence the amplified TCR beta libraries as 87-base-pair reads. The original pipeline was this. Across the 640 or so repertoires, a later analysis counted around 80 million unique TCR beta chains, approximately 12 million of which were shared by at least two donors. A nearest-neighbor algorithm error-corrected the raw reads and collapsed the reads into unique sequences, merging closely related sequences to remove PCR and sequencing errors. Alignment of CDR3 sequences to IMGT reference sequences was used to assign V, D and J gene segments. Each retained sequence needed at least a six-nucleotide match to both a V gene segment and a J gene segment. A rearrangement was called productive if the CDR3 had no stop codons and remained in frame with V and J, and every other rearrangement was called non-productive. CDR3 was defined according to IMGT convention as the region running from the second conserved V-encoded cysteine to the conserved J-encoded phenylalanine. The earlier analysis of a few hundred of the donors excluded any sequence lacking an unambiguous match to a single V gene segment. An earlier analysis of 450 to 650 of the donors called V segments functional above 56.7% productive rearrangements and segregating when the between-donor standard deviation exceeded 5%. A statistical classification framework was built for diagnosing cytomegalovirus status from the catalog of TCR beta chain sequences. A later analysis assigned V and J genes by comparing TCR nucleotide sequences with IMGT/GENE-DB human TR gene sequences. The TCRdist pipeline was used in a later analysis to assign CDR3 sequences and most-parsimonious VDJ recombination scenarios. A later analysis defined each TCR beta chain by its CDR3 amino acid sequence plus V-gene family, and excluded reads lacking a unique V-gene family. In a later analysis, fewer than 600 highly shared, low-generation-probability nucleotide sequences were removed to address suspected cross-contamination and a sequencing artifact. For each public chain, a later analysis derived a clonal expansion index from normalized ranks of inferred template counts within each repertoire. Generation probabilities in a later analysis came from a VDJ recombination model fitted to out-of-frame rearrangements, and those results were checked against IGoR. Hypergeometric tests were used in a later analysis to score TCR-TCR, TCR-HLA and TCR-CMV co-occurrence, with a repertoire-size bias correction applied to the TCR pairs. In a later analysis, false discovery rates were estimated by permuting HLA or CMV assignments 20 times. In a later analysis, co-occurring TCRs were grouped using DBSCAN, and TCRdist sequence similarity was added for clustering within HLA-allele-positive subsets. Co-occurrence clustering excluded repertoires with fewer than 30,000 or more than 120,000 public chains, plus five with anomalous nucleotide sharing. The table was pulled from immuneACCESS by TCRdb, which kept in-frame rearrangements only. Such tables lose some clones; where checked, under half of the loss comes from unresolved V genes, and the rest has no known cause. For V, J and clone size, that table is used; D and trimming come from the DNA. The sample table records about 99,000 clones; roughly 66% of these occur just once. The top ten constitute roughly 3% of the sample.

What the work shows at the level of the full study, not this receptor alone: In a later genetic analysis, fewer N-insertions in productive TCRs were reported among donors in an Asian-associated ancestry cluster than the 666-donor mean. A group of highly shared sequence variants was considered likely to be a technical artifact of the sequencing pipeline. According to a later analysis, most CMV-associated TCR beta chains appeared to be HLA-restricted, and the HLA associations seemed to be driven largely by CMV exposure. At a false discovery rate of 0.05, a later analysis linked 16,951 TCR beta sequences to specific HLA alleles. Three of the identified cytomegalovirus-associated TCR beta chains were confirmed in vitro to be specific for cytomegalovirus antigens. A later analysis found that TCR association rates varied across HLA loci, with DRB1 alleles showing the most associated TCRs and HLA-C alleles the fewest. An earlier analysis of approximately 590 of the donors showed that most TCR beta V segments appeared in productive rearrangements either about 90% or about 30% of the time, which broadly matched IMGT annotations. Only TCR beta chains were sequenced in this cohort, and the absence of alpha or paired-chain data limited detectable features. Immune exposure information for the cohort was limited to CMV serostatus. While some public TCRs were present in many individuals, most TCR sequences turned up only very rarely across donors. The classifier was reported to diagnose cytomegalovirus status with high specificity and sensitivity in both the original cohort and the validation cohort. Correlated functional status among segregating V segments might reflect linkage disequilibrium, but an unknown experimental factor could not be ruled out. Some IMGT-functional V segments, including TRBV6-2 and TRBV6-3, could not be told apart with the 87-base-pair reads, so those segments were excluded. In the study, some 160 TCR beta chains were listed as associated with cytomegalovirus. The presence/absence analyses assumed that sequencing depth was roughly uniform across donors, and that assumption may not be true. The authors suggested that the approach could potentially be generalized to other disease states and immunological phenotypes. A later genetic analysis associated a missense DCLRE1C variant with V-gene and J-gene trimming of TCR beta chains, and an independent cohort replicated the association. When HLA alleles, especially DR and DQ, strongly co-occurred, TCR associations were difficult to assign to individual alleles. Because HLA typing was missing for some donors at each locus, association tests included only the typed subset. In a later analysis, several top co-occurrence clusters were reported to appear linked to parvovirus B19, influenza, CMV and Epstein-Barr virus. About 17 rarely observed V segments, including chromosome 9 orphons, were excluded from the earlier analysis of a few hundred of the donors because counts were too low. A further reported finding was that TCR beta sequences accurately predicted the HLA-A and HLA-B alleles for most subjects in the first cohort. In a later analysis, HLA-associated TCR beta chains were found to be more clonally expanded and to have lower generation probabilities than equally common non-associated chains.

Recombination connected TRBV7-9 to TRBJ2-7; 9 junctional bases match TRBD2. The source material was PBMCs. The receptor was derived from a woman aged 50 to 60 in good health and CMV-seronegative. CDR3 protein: CASSLAPLAGLEQYF. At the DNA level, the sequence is TGTGCCAGCAGCTTAGCCCCCCTAGCGGGGCTTGAGCAGTACTTC.